This entry lists 5 T cell receptor beta chains sequenced from one sample in a study of blood T cell repertoires in COVID-19. The data were produced by immunoSEQ multiplex PCR, yet TCRdb's version contains in-frame clones alone and is incomplete. The data contain roughly 180,000 clones, about 85% of them singletons. The sample comprised peripheral blood. These receptors came from a woman in her fifties or sixties with COVID-19, enrolled during active disease.

The genes are TRBV2 and TRBJ1-1; 10 bases map to TRBD1. The ends lost 6 bases at V and 7 bases at J; junction bases unmatched: 5. CDR1 and CDR2 (germline): SNHLY, FYNNEI. CDR3 length equals 13 residues. CDR3 nucleotides: TGTGCCAGCAGGAAGACAGGGGGCTTTGAAGCTTTCTTT. As protein: CASRKTGGFEAFF.

This chain connects TRBV5-1 to TRBJ2-5; 10 bases match TRBD2. The length of the CDR3 is 15 residues. The germline V gene has CDR1 SGHRS and CDR2 YFSETQ. V lost 1 base to trimming and J lost 1 base; unmatched junction nucleotides: 1. The CDR3 DNA follows: TGCGCCAGCAGCTTGTTAGCGGGGGGCCAAGAGACCCAGTACTTC. The encoded protein is CASSLLAGGQETQYF.

This chain links TRBV7-2 with TRBJ2-3, with D hard to call. The germline V gene has CDR1 SGHTA and CDR2 FQGNSA. There are 14 residues in the CDR3. Trimming stripped 5 bases from V and 6 bases from J, with 15 bases between. Here the CDR3 reads CASSPRLNVDTQYF. The CDR3 coding sequence is TGTGCCAGCAGCCCCAGACTCAACGTGGATACGCAGTATTTT. The variable domain in full, with the rest retrieved from reference TRBV7-2 and TRBJ2-3, is GAGVSQSPSNKVTEKGKDVELRCDPISGHTALYWYRQSLGQGLEFLIYFQGNSAPDKSGLPSDRFSAERTGGSVSTLTIQRTQQEDSAVYLCASSPRLNVDTQYFGPGTRLTVL.

This clone was seen only once. The chain carries TRBV6-5 and TRBJ2-2; TRBD1 might be the D (5 bases). CDR1 and CDR2 from the germline V gene are MNHEY and SVGAGI. V lost 5 bases to trimming and J lost 10 bases, with 14 bases between them. CDR3 length equals 13 residues. CDR3: CASSPRRAVELFF. The CDR3 DNA follows: TGTGCCAGCAGTCCGCGCAGGGCAGTGGAGCTGTTTTTT.

This chain links TRBV3-1 (or the pseudogene TRBV3-2) with TRBJ2-3, with 11 bases matching TRBD1. V lost 1 base, J lost 6 bases, and 0 bases stayed unmatched. This CDR3 region has 14 residues. CDR1 is LGHDT and CDR2 is YNNKEL in the germline V gene (reference sequence). CDR3 in amino acids: CASSQGTGGDTQYF. For the CDR3, the DNA is TGTGCCAGCAGCCAAGGGACAGGGGGCGATACGCAGTATTTT.